The source of this T cell receptor (beta chain) is a study of blood T cell repertoires in COVID-19. Across the study: Whether acute or convalescent, the COVID-19 samples came from the United States, Italy and Spain.

Sequencing used immunoSEQ multiplex PCR; TCRdb keeps in-frame clones, though not all of them. The table lists approximately 260,000 clones, 80% to 90% of them singletons, with roughly 10% in the top ten. Seattle patients were enrolled during active infection and followed longitudinally. The CDR3 sequence is 14 residues long. Trimming cost V 2 bases and J 10 bases; bases outside gene matches: 8. The germline V gene has CDR1 GTSNPN and CDR2 SVGIG (reference sequence). The rearrangement links TRBV30 to TRBJ1-6, with TRBD1 matching 7 bases. This TCR was recovered from a woman aged 70 to 79 with COVID-19, enrolled during active disease. Sequencing was carried out using peripheral blood. This CDR3 is CAWSSSRGNSPLHF. The CDR3 DNA follows: TGTGCCTGGAGTTCCTCCAGGGGGAACTCACCCCTCCACTTT.